These T cell receptor beta chains were read from a single sample in a study of lymphopenia after photon versus proton radiotherapy. Profiled with immunoSEQ multiplex PCR; TCRdb holds only in-frame clones, not every one. The top ten hold approximately 16% of the sample, which has about 39,000 clones, approximately 90% seen once. The specimen was peripheral blood, collected from a patient treated with photon-based radiotherapy. Every receptor here comes from a man between 60 and 70 years old with cholangiocarcinoma. The conserved cysteine and the conserved F or W are not part of the CDR3 here. Only part of the rows carry a size: once, few, many, or a class if the clone is expanded.

cdr3_aa	v_call	j_call	clone_size
ASSSLGANRPYEQY	TRBV7-2	TRBJ2-7	-
ASTIGPEPNQPQH	TRBV19	TRBJ1-5	few
ATSRRTGNTDTQY	TRBV15	TRBJ2-3	-
ASSQVPARNAF	TRBV4-3	TRBJ1-1	once
ASRTGLGIQY	TRBV2	TRBJ2-4	once
ASGIVLEAF	TRBV28	TRBJ1-1	-
ASSYPLAGGSEQY	TRBV7-2	TRBJ2-7	-
ASSVVPGYSYEQY	TRBV9	TRBJ2-7	-
ASSRTSGGYNEQF	TRBV6-5	TRBJ2-1	-
ASSAATSYEQY	TRBV5-4	TRBJ2-7	-
ASRTFQGAYEQY	TRBV28	TRBJ2-7	once
ASSWSGTGGLDEQY	TRBV11-2	TRBJ2-7	-
ATSRGQGATGELF	TRBV15	TRBJ2-2	once
ASSLKGGGNGYT	TRBV7-9	TRBJ1-2	-
ASSSLGGPQETQY	TRBV5-5	TRBJ2-5	few
ASSVDGSSGNTIY	TRBV9	TRBJ1-3	-
ASSLWAADNREQY	TRBV28	TRBJ2-7	once
ASGGHRGKNSPLH	TRBV28	TRBJ1-6	-
ASSIDNNAYNEQF	TRBV19	TRBJ2-1	-
TSSQVPGTSGRGTYEQY	TRBV1	TRBJ2-7	-
ASSPGGPPVDTQY	TRBV27	TRBJ2-3	-
ASNVVDSPLH	TRBV7-9	TRBJ1-6	-
ATSGTAGTGTTGELF	TRBV15	TRBJ2-2	-
ASSELAGDTGELF	TRBV25-1	TRBJ2-2	few
ASSYPQGSHTEAF	TRBV6-6	TRBJ1-1	-
SATGGGEQF	TRBV20-1	TRBJ2-1	-
ASSKGTGWETQY	TRBV7-2	TRBJ2-5	once
ASSNDRGENIQY	TRBV5-1	TRBJ2-4	-
ASSSRLAGGKETQY	TRBV6-5	TRBJ2-5	-
ASTPDGSSYNEQF	TRBV5-1	TRBJ2-1	once
ASSLSGPDNSPLH	TRBV7-3	TRBJ1-6	-
SAFTGTGGYEQY	TRBV29-1	TRBJ2-7	-
SVAVGGAGANVLT	TRBV29-1	TRBJ2-6	-
ASSSTYNEQF	TRBV28	TRBJ2-1	-
ASTIEKGETQY	TRBV2	TRBJ2-5	-
ASSVGASGRRYEQY	TRBV9	TRBJ2-7	-
ASSGTVRSTDTQY	TRBV2	TRBJ2-3	-
SVGPQGAMGDYGYT	TRBV29-1	TRBJ1-2	-
AISPGTGIMNTEAF	TRBV10-3	TRBJ1-1	-
ASSVTGLLGEQF	TRBV7-9	TRBJ2-1	-
ASSPVLAGNTEAF	TRBV5-1	TRBJ1-1	-
ASSLSGKRVTDTQY	TRBV28	TRBJ2-3	-
ASSPRGKREWDTQY	TRBV5-6	TRBJ2-3	-
ASSPYYEAGGNGYT	TRBV18	TRBJ1-2	-
ASSLAGSSYNSPLH	TRBV11-3	TRBJ1-6	-
ASSLWRGVGYNEQF	TRBV27	TRBJ2-1	-
ASSLDSNQPQH	TRBV7-3	TRBJ1-5	-
ASSTMTGRSGANVLT	TRBV19	TRBJ2-6	-
ASSPSGDFSYEQY	TRBV7-9	TRBJ2-7	-
ASSDGTGRGYT	TRBV6-4	TRBJ1-2	few
ASGGAKGTEAF	TRBV6-6	TRBJ1-1	-
ASSLTGVGDTEAF	TRBV28	TRBJ1-1	-
ASSPAGIGTQY	TRBV14	TRBJ2-3	-
ASSQYMAPVNTEAF	TRBV4-3	TRBJ1-1	-
ASSQVTRPSSYNEQF	TRBV4-2	TRBJ2-1	-